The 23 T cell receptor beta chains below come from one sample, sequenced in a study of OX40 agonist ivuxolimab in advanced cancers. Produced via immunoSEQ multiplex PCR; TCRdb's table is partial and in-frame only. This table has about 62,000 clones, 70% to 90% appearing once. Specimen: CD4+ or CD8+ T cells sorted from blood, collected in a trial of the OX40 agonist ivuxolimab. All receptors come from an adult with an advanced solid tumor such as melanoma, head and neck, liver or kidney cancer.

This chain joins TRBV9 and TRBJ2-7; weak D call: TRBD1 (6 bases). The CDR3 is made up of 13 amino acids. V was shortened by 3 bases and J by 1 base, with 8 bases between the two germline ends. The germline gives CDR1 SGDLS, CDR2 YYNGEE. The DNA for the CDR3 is TGTGCCAGCAGCGGAACAGGGTCCTACGAGCAGTACTTC. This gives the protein CASSGTGSYEQYF.

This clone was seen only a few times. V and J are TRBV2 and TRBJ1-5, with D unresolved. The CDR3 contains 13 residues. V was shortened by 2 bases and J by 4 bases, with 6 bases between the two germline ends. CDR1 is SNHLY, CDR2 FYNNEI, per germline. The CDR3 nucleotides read TGTGCCAGCAGTGAACACGGGAATCAGCCCCAGCATTTT. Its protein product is CASSEHGNQPQHF.

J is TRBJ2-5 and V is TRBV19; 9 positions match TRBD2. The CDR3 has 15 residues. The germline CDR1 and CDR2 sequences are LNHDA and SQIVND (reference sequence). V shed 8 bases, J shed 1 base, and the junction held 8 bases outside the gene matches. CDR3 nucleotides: TGTGCCAGTTCTCTTAGCGGGAGAATCCAAGAGACCCAGTACTTC. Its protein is CASSLSGRIQETQYF.

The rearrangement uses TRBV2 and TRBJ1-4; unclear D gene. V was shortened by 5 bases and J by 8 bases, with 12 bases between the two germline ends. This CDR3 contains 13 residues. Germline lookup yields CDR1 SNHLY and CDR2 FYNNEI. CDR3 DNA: TGTGCCAGCAGTTCTCCCGGGAGAGAAAAACTGTTTTTT. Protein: CASSSPGREKLFF.

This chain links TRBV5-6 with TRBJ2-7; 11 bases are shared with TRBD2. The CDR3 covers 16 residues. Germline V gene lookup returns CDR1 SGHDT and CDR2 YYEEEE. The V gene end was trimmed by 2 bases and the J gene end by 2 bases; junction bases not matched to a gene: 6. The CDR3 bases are TGTGCCAGCAGCTTAACTAGCGGGAGTCTCACCTACGAGCAGTACTTC. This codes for CASSLTSGSLTYEQYF.

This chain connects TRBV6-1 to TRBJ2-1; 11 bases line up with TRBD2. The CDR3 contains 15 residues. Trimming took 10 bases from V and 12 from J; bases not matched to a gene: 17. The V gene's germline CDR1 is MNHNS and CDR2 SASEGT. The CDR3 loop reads CATRDSFLLAGGQFF. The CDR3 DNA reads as TGTGCCACCAGGGACAGTTTCCTGCTAGCGGGAGGGCAGTTCTTC.

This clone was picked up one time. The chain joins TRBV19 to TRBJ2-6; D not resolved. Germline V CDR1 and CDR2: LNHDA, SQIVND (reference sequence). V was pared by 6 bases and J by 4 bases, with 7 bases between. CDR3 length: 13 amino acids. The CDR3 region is CASSSRGANVLTF. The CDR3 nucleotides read TGTGCCAGTAGCTCCAGGGGGGCCAACGTCCTGACTTTC.

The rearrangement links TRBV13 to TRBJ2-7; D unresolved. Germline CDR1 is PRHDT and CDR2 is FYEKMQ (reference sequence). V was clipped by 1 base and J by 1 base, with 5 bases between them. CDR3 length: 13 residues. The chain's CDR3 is CASSLEGSYEQYF. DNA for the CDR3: TGTGCCAGCAGCTTAGAGGGTTCCTACGAGCAGTACTTC. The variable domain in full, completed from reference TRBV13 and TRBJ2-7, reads AAGVIQSPRHLIKEKRETATLKCYPIPRHDTVYWYQQGPGQDPQFLISFYEKMQSDKGSIPDRFSAQQFSDYHSELNMSSLELGDSALYFCASSLEGSYEQYFGPGTRLTVT.

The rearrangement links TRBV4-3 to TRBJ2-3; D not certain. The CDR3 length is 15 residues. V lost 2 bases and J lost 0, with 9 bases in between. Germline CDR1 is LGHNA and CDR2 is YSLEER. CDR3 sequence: CASSQQRVSTDTQYF. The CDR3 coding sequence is TGCGCCAGCAGCCAACAACGGGTGAGCACAGATACGCAGTATTTT.

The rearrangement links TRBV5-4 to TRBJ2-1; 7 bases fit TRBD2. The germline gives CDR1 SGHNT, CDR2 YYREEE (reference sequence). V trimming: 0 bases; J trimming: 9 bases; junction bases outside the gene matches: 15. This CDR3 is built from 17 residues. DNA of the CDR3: TGTGCCAGCAGCTTGGTCGGGGGAGGGCCGAGTTTTGGTGAGCAGTTCTTC. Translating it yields CASSLVGGGPSFGEQFF.

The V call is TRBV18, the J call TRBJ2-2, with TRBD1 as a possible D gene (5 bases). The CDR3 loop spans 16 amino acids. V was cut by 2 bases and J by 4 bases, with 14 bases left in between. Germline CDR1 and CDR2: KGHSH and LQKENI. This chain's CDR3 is CASSPFQGGGTGELFF. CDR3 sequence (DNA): TGTGCCAGCTCACCATTCCAGGGTGGCGGCACCGGGGAGCTGTTTTTT.

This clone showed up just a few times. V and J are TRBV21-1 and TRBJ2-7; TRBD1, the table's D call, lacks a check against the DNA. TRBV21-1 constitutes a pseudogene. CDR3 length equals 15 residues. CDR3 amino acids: CASSKESGGGHEQYF. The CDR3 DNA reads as TGTGCCAGCAGCAAAGAATCAGGGGGAGGCCACGAGCAGTACTTC.

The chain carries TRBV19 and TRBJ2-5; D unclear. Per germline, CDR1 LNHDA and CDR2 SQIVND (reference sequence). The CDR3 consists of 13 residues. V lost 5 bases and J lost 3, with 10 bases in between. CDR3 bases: TGTGCCAGTAGTTCGGACCCAAAAGAGACCCAGTACTTC. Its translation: CASSSDPKETQYF.

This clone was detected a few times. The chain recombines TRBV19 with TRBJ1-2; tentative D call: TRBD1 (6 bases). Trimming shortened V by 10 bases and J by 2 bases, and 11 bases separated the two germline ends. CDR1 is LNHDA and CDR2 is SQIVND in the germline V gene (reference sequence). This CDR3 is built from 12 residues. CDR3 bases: TGTGCCATCAAGGACAGAAACTATGGCTACACCTTC. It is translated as CAIKDRNYGYTF.

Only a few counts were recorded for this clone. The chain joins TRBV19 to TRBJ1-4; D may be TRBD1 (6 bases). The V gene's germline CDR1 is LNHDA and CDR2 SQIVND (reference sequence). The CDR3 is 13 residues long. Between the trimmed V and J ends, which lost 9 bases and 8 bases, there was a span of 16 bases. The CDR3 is CASAGQDREKLFF. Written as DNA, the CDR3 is TGTGCCAGCGCGGGGCAGGACAGAGAAAAACTGTTTTTT.

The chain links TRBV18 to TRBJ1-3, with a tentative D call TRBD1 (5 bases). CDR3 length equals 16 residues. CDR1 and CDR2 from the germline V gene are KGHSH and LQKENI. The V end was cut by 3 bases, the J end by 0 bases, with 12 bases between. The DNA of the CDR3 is TGTGCCAGCTCACCGACACGACAGACCTCTGGAAACACCATATATTTT. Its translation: CASSPTRQTSGNTIYF.

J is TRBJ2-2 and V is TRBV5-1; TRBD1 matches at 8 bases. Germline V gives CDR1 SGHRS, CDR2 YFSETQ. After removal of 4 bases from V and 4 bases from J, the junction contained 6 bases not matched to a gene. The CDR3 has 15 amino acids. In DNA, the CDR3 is TGCGCCAGCAGCAACGGACAGGGCCCCACCGGGGAGCTGTTTTTT. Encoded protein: CASSNGQGPTGELFF. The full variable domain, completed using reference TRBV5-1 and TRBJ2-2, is KAGVTQTPRYLIKTRGQQVTLSCSPISGHRSVSWYQQTPGQGLQFLFEYFSETQRNKGNFPGRFSGRQFSNSRSEMNVSTLELGDSALYLCASSNGQGPTGELFFGEGSRLTVL.

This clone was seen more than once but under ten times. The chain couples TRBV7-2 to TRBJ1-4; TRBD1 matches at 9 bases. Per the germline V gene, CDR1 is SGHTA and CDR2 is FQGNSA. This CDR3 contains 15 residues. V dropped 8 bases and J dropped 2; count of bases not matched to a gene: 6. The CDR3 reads CASGRQGGTNEKLFF. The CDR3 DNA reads TGTGCCAGCGGACGACAGGGGGGCACTAATGAAAAACTGTTTTTT.

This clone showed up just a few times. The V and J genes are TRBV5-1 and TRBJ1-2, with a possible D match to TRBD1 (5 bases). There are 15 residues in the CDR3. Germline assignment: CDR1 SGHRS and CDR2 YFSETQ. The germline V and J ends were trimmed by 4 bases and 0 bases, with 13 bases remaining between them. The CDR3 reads CASSPGTDPNYGYTF. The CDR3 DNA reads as TGCGCCAGCAGCCCCGGGACGGATCCTAACTATGGCTACACCTTC. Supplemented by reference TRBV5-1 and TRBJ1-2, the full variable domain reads KAGVTQTPRYLIKTRGQQVTLSCSPISGHRSVSWYQQTPGQGLQFLFEYFSETQRNKGNFPGRFSGRQFSNSRSEMNVSTLELGDSALYLCASSPGTDPNYGYTFGSGTRLTVV.

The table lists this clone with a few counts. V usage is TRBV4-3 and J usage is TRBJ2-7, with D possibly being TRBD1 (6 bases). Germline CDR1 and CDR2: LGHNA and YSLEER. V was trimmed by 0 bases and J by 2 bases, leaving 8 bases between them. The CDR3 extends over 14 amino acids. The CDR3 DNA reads TGCGCCAGCAGCCAAGAACCAGGGGCCTACGAGCAGTACTTC. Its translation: CASSQEPGAYEQYF.

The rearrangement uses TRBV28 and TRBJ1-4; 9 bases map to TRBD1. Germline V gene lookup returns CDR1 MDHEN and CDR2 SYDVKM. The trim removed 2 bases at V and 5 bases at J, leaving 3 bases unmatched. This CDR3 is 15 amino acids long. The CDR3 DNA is TGTGCCAGCAGTTTAATTGGGACAGGGAATGAAAAACTGTTTTTT. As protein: CASSLIGTGNEKLFF.

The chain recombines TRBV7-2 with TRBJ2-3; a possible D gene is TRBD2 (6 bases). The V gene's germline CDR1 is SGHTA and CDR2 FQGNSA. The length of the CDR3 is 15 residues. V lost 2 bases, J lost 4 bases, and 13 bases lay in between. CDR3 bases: TGTGCCAGCAGCTTACTCTCCGGGAGCGCAGATACGCAGTATTTT. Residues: CASSLLSGSADTQYF.

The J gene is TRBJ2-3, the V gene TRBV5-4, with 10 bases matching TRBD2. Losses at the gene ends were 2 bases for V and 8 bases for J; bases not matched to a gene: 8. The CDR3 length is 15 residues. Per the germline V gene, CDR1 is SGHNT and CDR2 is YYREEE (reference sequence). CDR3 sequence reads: CASSFQAGGQGTQYF. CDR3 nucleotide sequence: TGTGCCAGCAGCTTCCAAGCGGGAGGGCAGGGTACGCAGTATTTT.